This T cell receptor (beta chain) was observed in a study of T-cell memory formation after mild COVID-19 (dated by TCRdb to the early 2020s). General notes on the study: Most TCR sequence clusters were specific to one of the two donors. In two donors, T-cell clones that expanded and contracted after mild COVID-19 were tracked by sequencing TCRalpha and TCRbeta repertoires over time. Two young, previously healthy adult volunteers, one female and one male, were included in the cohort. The full study reports these points: Contracting CD4+ clones turned up mainly in the CM and EM memory subsets, whereas EMRA was where CD8+ clones were enriched. Clones that contracted from day 15 to 85 showed balanced CD4/CD8 phenotypes, whereas a second wave of clones that expanded from day 15 to 37 leaned towards CD4+. Some responding clones were found in pre-infection memory, which suggests that pre-existing cross-reactive memory T cells took part in the SARS-CoV-2 response. The study covered only a couple of mild cases, and larger cohorts including severe cases with pre-infection samples were considered necessary. SARS-CoV-2 specificity was not confirmed for the second-wave clones peaking on day 37.

Ficoll-Paque density gradient centrifugation was used to isolate PBMCs. Sequencing instrument: Illumina NovaSeq 6000. TCRalpha and TCRbeta cDNA libraries were built by 5'RACE with constant-segment primers, adding sample barcodes and unique molecular identifiers. Trizol reagent was used to extract RNA from every sample. Library amplification was performed in two PCR steps, and a second sample barcode and Illumina TruSeq adapters were introduced in the second step. The libraries were sequenced on an Illumina NovaSeq using 2 x 150 bp paired-end reads. In the paper's pipeline: Reads were demultiplexed and collapsed into UMI-guided consensus sequences with migec v1.2.7. Using mixcr v2.1.11, UMI consensuses were aligned to TRA and TRB V and J templates and then assembled into clonotypes. A clonotype was counted as expanded or contracted only if both edgeR and NoisET called the change significant, with noise models trained on biological replicates. edgeR calls used a false discovery rate-adjusted p below 0.01 and a log2 fold-change threshold of 1. As an exploratory analysis of dynamics, max-normalized trajectories of the 1000 most abundant clonotypes were examined with PCA combined with hierarchical clustering. Separately sequenced CD4+ and CD8+ repertoires were used to assign a CD4 or CD8 phenotype to each responding clone. TCRdb handled the public reads itself, with Q25 trimming in fastp and clone calling in MiXCR, and kept productive beta chains. Duplicate CDR3 protein sequences are folded into a single record with the most common DNA and genes. It is TCRdb's table, rather than the study itself, that gives the V and J calls and clone size. This sample comprises just over 200,000 distinct CDR3 sequences, over 9.5% of them detected only once. The ten largest clones represent roughly 4% of the sample.

Counted from cysteine to phenylalanine, this CDR3 has 15 amino acids. Only CDR3 DNA remains: 45 bases, in frame from the first base. The junction carries 18 bases between V and J, which are trimmed by 5 bases and 5 bases respectively. The germline V gene gives CDR1 as MNHEY and CDR2 as SVGAGI. This clonotype was detected a few times. The antigen it recognizes is unknown. Base qualities are not recorded, but no much larger clone differs from it by a single base. The TCR was taken from a man aged 18 to 29 who had mild COVID-19 (a few samples of this study predate the infection). The sample titles of this study are shuffled in the database, so cell type and time point are left out; the donor was told from shared clones. The sequence is built from TRBV6-5 and TRBJ2-5, with the D gene possibly TRBD1 or TRBD2, each one fitting 5 bases. The material sequenced was PBMCs or a T cell subset sorted from them (not recorded which). The CDR3: CASSRGGWGGETQYF. The sequenced DNA is TGTGCCAGCAGTCGGGGTGGTTGGGGCGGGGAGACCCAGTACTTC.